Below, 21 T cell receptor beta chains from the same sample are listed, as sequenced in a study of T cells in Graves' hyperthyroidism and ophthalmopathy. TCR beta CDR3 region amplification was performed from RNA transcripts. Primed by the HTBI set, a first-round RT-PCR was run on the TCR CDR3. TCRdb recomputed calls from the multiplex PCR reads with MiXCR, one row per CDR3 protein. The sample has hundreds of thousands of distinct CDR3 sequences, 45% seen once. Sequencing input: peripheral blood or thyroid tissue (not recorded which). These receptors all stem from an adult man with Graves' disease, either hyperthyroidism or ophthalmopathy (not recorded which).

This clonotype has ten or more counts. The gene calls are TRBV2 and TRBJ1-6; D is possibly TRBD1 (5 bases). V was cut by 5 bases and J by 10 bases, with 15 bases left in between. Germline V gene data show CDR1 as SNHLY and CDR2 as FYNNEI. The CDR3 extends over 14 amino acids. The CDR3 nucleotides read TGTGCCAGCAGTCAGGGAGGGGCAGGGTCACCCCTCCACTTT. Protein: CASSQGGAGSPLHF.

Note on this clonotype: This may be a read error, as it is one base from a much larger clone. The rearrangement joins TRBV9 to TRBJ2-5; maybe TRBD1 (5 bases). This CDR3 contains 13 residues. Germline V gene data show CDR1 as SGDLS and CDR2 as YYNGEE. V shed 6 bases and J shed 0 bases, with 9 bases lying between them. The CDR3 nucleotides are TGTGCCAGCAACCCGACAGACCAAGAGACCCAGTACTTC. It encodes CASNPTDQETQYF.

This clonotype showed up just once. The rearrangement links TRBV5-5 to TRBJ2-7; D is perhaps TRBD1 (5 bases). In germline, CDR1 is SGHKS, CDR2 YYEKEE (reference sequence). Trimming removed 1 base from V and 2 bases from J, with 13 bases in between. This CDR3 comprises 15 residues. The DNA for the CDR3 is TGTGCCAGCAGCTTGACAGGTGGTCAGGCCTACGAGCAGTACTTC. Translated, it gives CASSLTGGQAYEQYF.

The chain has TRBV7-9 and TRBJ2-7; 8 bases are shared with TRBD1. Germline CDR1 is SEHNR and CDR2 is FQNEAQ (reference sequence). J gave up 3 bases and V 5 bases, and 6 bases lay outside the gene matches. This CDR3 region has 14 residues. The CDR3 region has the DNA TGTGCCAGCAGCCCCGCCAGGGGGCTCTACGAGCAGTACTTC. Amino acids: CASSPARGLYEQYF.

The rearrangement links TRBV6-1 to TRBJ1-1; tentatively, D is TRBD1 (5 bases). Trimming pared 6 bases from V and 5 bases from J, leaving 16 bases between. The CDR3 runs 14 residues. Germline V CDR1 and CDR2: MNHNS, SASEGT. The chain's CDR3 is CASRRGRGKTEAFF. CDR3 sequence (DNA): TGTGCCAGCAGACGGGGGAGGGGAAAAACTGAAGCTTTCTTT.

This clonotype came up a few times. The chain is built from TRBV5-1 and TRBJ1-4; no firm D call. This CDR3 spans 17 amino acids. The germline V gene encodes CDR1 SGHRS and CDR2 YFSETQ. The V end was cut by 4 bases, the J end by 0 bases, with 16 bases between. The CDR3 spells CASSMYSVPTTNEKLFF. Here the CDR3 DNA reads TGCGCCAGCAGCATGTATTCAGTCCCTACAACTAATGAAAAACTGTTTTTT.

The sample holds a few counts of this clonotype. This rearrangement joins TRBV5-6 to TRBJ1-1; the D gene is possibly TRBD1 (5 bases). The germline V gene has CDR1 SGHDT and CDR2 YYEEEE. With 6 bases removed from V and 3 bases from J, the gap between germline ends came to 15 bases. The CDR3 sequence is 14 residues long. The DNA for the CDR3 is TGTGCCAGCACCGAGACGGGGCGGGACACTGAAGCTTTCTTT. Protein: CASTETGRDTEAFF. Combining the CDR3 with reference TRBV5-6 and TRBJ1-1 gives the whole variable domain DAGVTQSPTHLIKTRGQQVTLRCSPKSGHDTVSWYQQALGQGPQFIFQYYEEEERQRGNFPDRFSGHQFPNYSSELNVNALLLGDSALYLCASTETGRDTEAFFGQGTRLTVV.

This clonotype has more than one count but fewer than ten. The chain joins TRBV4-2 to TRBJ1-6; D may be TRBD1 (5 bases). CDR1 is LGHNA and CDR2 is YNFKEQ in the germline V gene. The V end lost 0 bases, the J end lost 2 bases, and 11 bases lay between the germline ends. The CDR3 loop spans 17 amino acids. CDR3 residues: CASSQDRAGTYNSPLHF. CDR3 bases: TGTGCCAGCAGCCAAGATAGGGCAGGGACCTATAATTCACCCCTCCACTTT.

The chain recombines TRBV2 with TRBJ2-7; D possibly corresponds to TRBD2 (6 bases). The CDR3 is 14 residues long. V was cut by 0 bases and J by 3 bases, with 9 bases left in between. Germline CDR1 reads SNHLY; CDR2 reads FYNNEI. CDR3 DNA sequence: TGTGCCAGCAGTGAAGCTAGGACTAACTACGAGCAGTACTTC. It specifies CASSEARTNYEQYF. The variable domain in full, completed from reference TRBV2 and TRBJ2-7, reads EPEVTQTPSHQVTQMGQEVILRCVPISNHLYFYWYRQILGQKVEFLVSFYNNEISEKSEIFDDQFSVERPDGSNFTLKIRSTKLEDSAMYFCASSEARTNYEQYFGPGTRLTVT.

The chain uses TRBV15 and TRBJ2-7; 8 bases align to TRBD2. Germline CDR1 reads LNHNV; CDR2 reads YYDKDF (reference sequence). This CDR3 is built from 11 residues. CDR3 nucleotides: TGTGCTAGAGAGCGGGAGTACGAGCAGTACTTC. Amino acid sequence: CAREREYEQYF.

The chain uses TRBV29-1 and TRBJ1-1; D not resolved. The CDR3 is 9 amino acids. Germline-derived CDR1 and CDR2 are SQVTM and ANQGSEA. V was trimmed by 4 bases and J by 11 bases, leaving 8 bases between them. This CDR3 reads CSVGVGAFF. The CDR3 coding sequence is TGCAGCGTTGGGGTAGGCGCTTTCTTT.

This rearrangement joins TRBV7-9 to TRBJ1-5, with 11 positions matching TRBD1. From germline, CDR1 is SEHNR and CDR2 FQNEAQ (reference sequence). The CDR3 sequence is 17 residues long. Trimming cost V 4 bases and J 6 bases; bases outside gene matches: 11. CDR3 nucleotide sequence: TGTGCCAGCAGCTCCGGGACAGGGGGGAGTTATGGTCAGCCCCAGCATTTT. It specifies CASSSGTGGSYGQPQHF.

About this clonotype itself: This may be a read error, as it is one base from a much larger clone. The V call is TRBV24-1, the J call TRBJ1-5, with 7 nucleotides matching TRBD1. The CDR3 has 15 amino acids. The junction had 9 bases not matched to a gene; V was cut back by 6 bases and J by 5 bases. Germline loops: CDR1 KGHDR, CDR2 SFDVKD. The chain's CDR3 is CATSSSGTAYQPQHF. The CDR3 DNA reads as TGTGCCACCAGTAGTTCCGGGACAGCCTATCAGCCCCAGCATTTT.

This clonotype came up many times. The chain uses TRBV29-1 and TRBJ1-2, with TRBD1 identical over 7 bases. Trimming cost V 4 bases and J 2 bases; bases outside gene matches: 1. This CDR3 spans 12 amino acids. Germline values: CDR1 SQVTM, CDR2 ANQGSEA. CDR3 coding DNA: TGCAGCGTTGGGGGACAGAACTATGGCTACACCTTC. Residues: CSVGGQNYGYTF.

This clonotype was seen a few times. The DNA for the CDR3 is TGTGCCAGCAGCCGTACTAGCGGGATGGTGGAGACCCAGTACTTC. This gives the protein CASSRTSGMVETQYF. The chain recombines TRBV2 with TRBJ2-5, with 10 bases matching TRBD2. With 6 bases clipped from V and 5 bases from J, the junction kept 9 bases outside the gene matches. The CDR3 covers 15 residues. Per germline, CDR1 SNHLY and CDR2 FYNNEI.

The sample holds many counts of this clonotype. V usage is TRBV15 and J usage is TRBJ1-6; TRBD1 matches 9 bases. This CDR3 has 15 residues. Looked up from germline, CDR1 is LNHNV and CDR2 is YYDKDF (reference sequence). Losses at the gene ends were 2 bases for V and 7 bases for J; bases not matched to a gene: 3. DNA of the CDR3: TGTGCCACCAGCAGAAACAGGGGGCAGAATTCACCCCTCCACTTT. Protein product: CATSRNRGQNSPLHF.

This clonotype was recorded a few times. V usage is TRBV14 and J usage is TRBJ2-5, with no clear D. V was shortened by 1 base and J by 5 bases, with 17 bases between the two germline ends. CDR3 size: 16 residues. Germline CDR1 is SGHDN and CDR2 is FVKESK. CDR3 DNA: TGTGCCAGCAGCCAAGGTGGGCACGTGCCTCGGGAGACCCAGTACTTC. Translating gives CASSQGGHVPRETQYF.

This clonotype was picked up one time. The chain is built from TRBV7-9 and TRBJ2-7; D might be TRBD2 (5 bases). The V gene's germline CDR1 is SEHNR and CDR2 FQNEAQ (reference sequence). Trimming stripped 1 base from V and 3 bases from J, with 19 bases between. CDR3 length: 17 amino acids. The DNA of the CDR3 is TGTGCCAGCAGCTTAGAGAATAGGCGGGCTAGCAGCTACGAGCAGTACTTC. This gives the protein CASSLENRRASSYEQYF.

In this sample, this clonotype turned up a few times. One end of the junction varies from germline; a read error may be responsible. CDR3 sequence (DNA): TGTGCCAGCAGTCAAGGACAGGGGGCCACTGGCTACACCTTC. As protein: CASSQGQGATGYTF. V and J are TRBV10-3 and TRBJ1-2, with 11 bases lining up with TRBD1. The V gene's germline CDR1 is ENHRY and CDR2 SYGVKD. The CDR3 is made up of 14 amino acids.

This clonotype was counted ten times or more. The V call is TRBV15, the J call TRBJ1-6; no reliable D call. CDR1 is LNHNV, CDR2 YYDKDF, per germline (reference sequence). This CDR3 has 13 residues. With 5 bases removed from V and 10 bases from J, the gap between germline ends came to 12 bases. CDR3 sequence reads: CATSEGLRSPLHF. The CDR3 DNA sequence: TGTGCCACCAGCGAAGGCCTTAGGTCACCCCTCCACTTT.

The chain combines TRBV25-1 with TRBJ1-4, with D possibly matching TRBD1 (6 bases). This CDR3 region has 15 residues. The germline gives CDR1 MGHDK, CDR2 SYGVNS. Trimming shortened V by 11 bases and J by 0 bases, and 16 bases separated the two germline ends. The CDR3 sequence: CAAGGTLATNEKLFF. The CDR3 nucleotides are TGTGCCGCCGGGGGGACACTTGCAACTAATGAAAAACTGTTTTTT.